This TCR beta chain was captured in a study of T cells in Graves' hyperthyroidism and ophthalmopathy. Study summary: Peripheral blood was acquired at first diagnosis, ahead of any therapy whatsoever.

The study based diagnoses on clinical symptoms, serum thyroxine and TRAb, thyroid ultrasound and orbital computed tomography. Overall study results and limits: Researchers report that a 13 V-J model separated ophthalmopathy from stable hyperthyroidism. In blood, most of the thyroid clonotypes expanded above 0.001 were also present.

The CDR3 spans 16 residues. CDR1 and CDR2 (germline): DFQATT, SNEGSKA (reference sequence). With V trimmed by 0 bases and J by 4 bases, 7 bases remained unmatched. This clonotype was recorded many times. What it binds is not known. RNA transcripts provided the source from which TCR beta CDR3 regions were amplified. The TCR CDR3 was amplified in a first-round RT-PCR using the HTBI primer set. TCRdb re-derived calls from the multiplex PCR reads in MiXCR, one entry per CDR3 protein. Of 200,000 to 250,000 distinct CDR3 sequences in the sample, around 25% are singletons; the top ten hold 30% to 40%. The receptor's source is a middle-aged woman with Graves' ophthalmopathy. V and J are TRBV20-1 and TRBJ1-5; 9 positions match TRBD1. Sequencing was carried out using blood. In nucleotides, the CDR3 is TGCAGTGCTAGAGATGCACAGGGGGCGGCAAATCAGCCCCAGCATTTT. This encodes CSARDAQGAANQPQHF.